These T cell receptor beta chains were read from a single sample in a study of vaccination effects on CD4 cells after COVID-19. For these receptors, no antigen is known. Assay: immunoSEQ multiplex PCR; the TCRdb copy retains only in-frame clones and omits some. In the table there are just under 75,000 clones, around 79% of which are singletons. This specimen was CD4+ T cells from PBMCs cultured with HCoV-NL63 spike peptides, taken before COVID-19 vaccination. The source is a human donor who received a COVID-19 vaccine. Both conserved end residues are part of each CDR3. A D gene is named only where the DNA matches it firmly. For some rows the clone size is stated as once, few or many, or as a class when expanded; others skip it.

CDR3aa: CASREGWETQYF
CDR3nt: TGCGCCAGTCGGGAGGGTTGGGAGACCCAGTACTTC
j_gene: TRBJ2-5
v_gene: TRBV5-1
abundance: -
d_gene: TRBD2

CDR3aa: CASSQDTEAFF
CDR3nt: TGTGCCAGCTCACAGGACACTGAAGCTTTCTTT
j_gene: TRBJ1-1
v_gene: TRBV18
abundance: -
d_gene: -

CDR3aa: CASSLAGQALSYGYTF
CDR3nt: TGTGCCAGCAGCTTGGCGGGACAGGCCCTGTCCTATGGCTACACCTTC
j_gene: TRBJ1-2
v_gene: TRBV5-6
abundance: -
d_gene: TRBD1

CDR3aa: CASSRGGGAPNEQFF
CDR3nt: TGTGCCAGCAGCCGGGGCGGGGGGGCCCCCAATGAGCAGTTCTTC
j_gene: TRBJ2-1
v_gene: TRBV3-1/TRBV3-2
abundance: -
d_gene: TRBD2

CDR3aa: CASSFVRYNEQFF
CDR3nt: TGTGCCAGCAGTTTTGTCAGGTACAATGAGCAGTTCTTC
j_gene: TRBJ2-1
v_gene: TRBV12-3/TRBV12-4
abundance: few
d_gene: -

CDR3aa: CASSPRTGGKVEAFF
CDR3nt: TGTGCCAGCAGTCCCCGGACAGGGGGCAAAGTTGAAGCTTTCTTT
j_gene: TRBJ1-1
v_gene: TRBV28
abundance: -
d_gene: TRBD1

CDR3aa: CASRTGNTGELFF
CDR3nt: TGTGCCAGCAGGACAGGGAACACCGGGGAGCTGTTTTTT
j_gene: TRBJ2-2
v_gene: TRBV6-5
abundance: -
d_gene: -

CDR3aa: CASKIGDGYGYTF
CDR3nt: TGTGCCAGCAAGATAGGTGACGGCTATGGCTACACCTTC
j_gene: TRBJ1-2
v_gene: TRBV28
abundance: once
d_gene: -

CDR3aa: CASSQEATGRNTIYF
CDR3nt: TGTGCCAGCAGCCAAGAGGCCACAGGGAGAAACACCATATATTTT
j_gene: TRBJ1-3
v_gene: TRBV4-2
abundance: few
d_gene: -

CDR3aa: CASRYEPNTEAFF
CDR3nt: TGCGCCAGCAGGTATGAACCCAACACTGAAGCTTTCTTT
j_gene: TRBJ1-1
v_gene: TRBV5-1
abundance: -
d_gene: -

CDR3aa: CASSVADRGLNTEAFF
CDR3nt: TGTGCCAGCAGCGTAGCTGACAGGGGGCTTAACACTGAAGCTTTCTTT
j_gene: TRBJ1-1
v_gene: TRBV9
abundance: -
d_gene: TRBD1

CDR3aa: CASSSDRNTEAFF
CDR3nt: TGTGCCAGCTCAAGCGATCGGAACACTGAAGCTTTCTTT
j_gene: TRBJ1-1
v_gene: TRBV18
abundance: few
d_gene: -

CDR3aa: CASQRGGWPGGNQETQYF
CDR3nt: TGTGCCAGCCAGCGAGGAGGCTGGCCGGGGGGGAACCAAGAGACCCAGTACTTC
j_gene: TRBJ2-5
v_gene: TRBV3-1/TRBV3-2
abundance: -
d_gene: TRBD2

CDR3aa: CASSETANQPQHF
CDR3nt: TGTGCCAGCAGTGAGACAGCTAATCAGCCCCAGCATTTT
j_gene: TRBJ1-5
v_gene: TRBV6-4
abundance: -
d_gene: -

CDR3aa: CASSEATGRIPQHF
CDR3nt: TGTGCCAGCAGTGAAGCGACGGGGCGGATACCCCAGCATTTT
j_gene: TRBJ1-5
v_gene: TRBV6-1
abundance: -
d_gene: -

CDR3aa: CASSQDLTGGRNIQYF
CDR3nt: TGCGCCAGCAGCCAAGATCTGACGGGGGGGCGGAACATTCAGTACTTC
j_gene: TRBJ2-4
v_gene: TRBV4-3
abundance: -
d_gene: TRBD2

CDR3aa: CATSDLRGDSNQPQHF
CDR3nt: TGTGCCACCAGTGATTTGAGGGGGGATAGCAATCAGCCCCAGCATTTT
j_gene: TRBJ1-5
v_gene: TRBV24-1
abundance: few
d_gene: -

CDR3aa: CASSGQGTNEKLFF
CDR3nt: TGTGCCAGCAGTGGACAGGGAACTAATGAAAAACTGTTTTTT
j_gene: TRBJ1-4
v_gene: TRBV2
abundance: -
d_gene: TRBD1

CDR3aa: CASSLGLTGNGYTF
CDR3nt: TGTGCCAGCAGCCTCGGGCTCACAGGGAATGGCTACACCTTC
j_gene: TRBJ1-2
v_gene: TRBV7-2
abundance: -
d_gene: -

CDR3aa: CAITGQPNEKLFF
CDR3nt: TGTGCCATCACGGGACAACCTAATGAAAAACTGTTTTTT
j_gene: TRBJ1-4
v_gene: TRBV10-3
abundance: -
d_gene: -

CDR3aa: CASSQEGETQYF
CDR3nt: TGTGCCAGCAGCCAAGAGGGGGAGACCCAGTACTTC
j_gene: TRBJ2-5
v_gene: TRBV3-1/TRBV3-2
abundance: few
d_gene: -

CDR3aa: CASSNWTGGWSRNQPQHF
CDR3nt: TGTGCCAGCAGTAACTGGACAGGGGGATGGTCTCGCAATCAGCCCCAGCATTTT
j_gene: TRBJ1-5
v_gene: TRBV6-7
abundance: -
d_gene: TRBD1

CDR3aa: CASSRETSPLHF
CDR3nt: TGTGCCAGCAGCAGGGAAACGTCACCCCTCCACTTT
j_gene: TRBJ1-6
v_gene: TRBV28
abundance: -
d_gene: -

CDR3aa: CASAFSLTNSPLHF
CDR3nt: TGTGCCAGCGCCTTCTCCCTAACTAATTCACCCCTCCACTTT
j_gene: TRBJ1-6
v_gene: TRBV27
abundance: -
d_gene: -

CDR3aa: CASSEAGTLGDTQYF
CDR3nt: TGCGCCAGCAGTGAGGCCGGGACGTTGGGAGATACGCAGTATTTT
j_gene: TRBJ2-3
v_gene: TRBV10-1
abundance: -
d_gene: -

CDR3aa: CASSKGQMNTEAFF
CDR3nt: TGTGCCAGCAGCAAAGGACAGATGAACACTGAAGCTTTCTTT
j_gene: TRBJ1-1
v_gene: TRBV21-1
abundance: -
d_gene: -

CDR3aa: CASSGLGTGGGGNTEAFF
CDR3nt: TGTGCCAGCAGCGGACTTGGGACAGGGGGCGGGGGGAACACTGAAGCTTTCTTT
j_gene: TRBJ1-1
v_gene: TRBV5-6
abundance: -
d_gene: TRBD1

CDR3aa: CASSTLGGGNTDTQYF
CDR3nt: TGTGCCAGCAGTACCCTCGGAGGGGGGAACACAGATACGCAGTATTTT
j_gene: TRBJ2-3
v_gene: TRBV27
abundance: once
d_gene: -

CDR3aa: CASKRAGSGGETQYF
CDR3nt: TGTGCCAGCAAGAGGGCCGGATCGGGAGGAGAGACCCAGTACTTC
j_gene: TRBJ2-5
v_gene: TRBV7-2
abundance: -
d_gene: TRBD2

CDR3aa: CATSDLKGADTQYF
CDR3nt: TGTGCCACCAGTGATTTGAAGGGTGCAGATACGCAGTATTTT
j_gene: TRBJ2-3
v_gene: TRBV24-1
abundance: once
d_gene: -

CDR3aa: CASSLASSGANEKLFF
CDR3nt: TGCGCCAGCAGCTTGGCGTCTTCAGGAGCTAATGAAAAACTGTTTTTT
j_gene: TRBJ1-4
v_gene: TRBV5-1
abundance: few
d_gene: -

CDR3aa: CASTGTGGVWANVLTF
CDR3nt: TGTGCCAGCACCGGGACAGGGGGCGTTTGGGCCAACGTCCTGACTTTC
j_gene: TRBJ2-6
v_gene: TRBV28
abundance: -
d_gene: TRBD1

CDR3aa: CASSHQLDGPSSYNSPLHF
CDR3nt: TGCGCCAGCAGTCACCAGTTAGACGGACCGAGCTCCTATAATTCACCCCTCCACTTT
j_gene: TRBJ1-6
v_gene: TRBV23-1
abundance: -
d_gene: -

CDR3aa: CASSQSEAGGTNQPQHF
CDR3nt: TGTGCCAGCAGCCAATCTGAGGCAGGGGGGACCAATCAGCCCCAGCATTTT
j_gene: TRBJ1-5
v_gene: TRBV16
abundance: -
d_gene: TRBD1

CDR3aa: CASSRDTSGNTIYF
CDR3nt: TGTGCCAGCAGTCGGGACACCTCTGGAAACACCATATATTTT
j_gene: TRBJ1-3
v_gene: TRBV6-5
abundance: -
d_gene: -

CDR3aa: CASSLGQKIYGYTF
CDR3nt: TGTGCCAGCAGTTTAGGACAGAAGATCTATGGCTACACCTTC
j_gene: TRBJ1-2
v_gene: TRBV28
abundance: -
d_gene: -

CDR3aa: CSGESNEKLFF
CDR3nt: TGCAGCGGGGAGTCTAATGAAAAACTGTTTTTT
j_gene: TRBJ1-4
v_gene: TRBV29-1
abundance: -
d_gene: -

CDR3aa: CASCELNTGELFF
CDR3nt: TGCGCCAGCTGCGAACTTAACACCGGGGAGCTGTTTTTT
j_gene: TRBJ2-2
v_gene: TRBV10-2
abundance: few
d_gene: -

CDR3aa: CASSDLGNSNQPQHF
CDR3nt: TGTGCCAGCAGTGATCTAGGAAATAGCAATCAGCCCCAGCATTTT
j_gene: TRBJ1-5
v_gene: TRBV6-1
abundance: -
d_gene: -

CDR3aa: CASSLLGTSGVSSYNEQFF
CDR3nt: TGTGCCAGCAGCTTGTTGGGGACTAGCGGGGTCAGCTCCTACAATGAGCAGTTCTTC
j_gene: TRBJ2-1
v_gene: TRBV5-4
abundance: few
d_gene: TRBD2

CDR3aa: CASSESGTTVETQYF
CDR3nt: TGTGCCAGCAGTGAAAGCGGGACGACGGTGGAGACCCAGTACTTC
j_gene: TRBJ2-5
v_gene: TRBV2
abundance: once
d_gene: TRBD2

CDR3aa: CATRRGARPEQFF
CDR3nt: TGTGCCACGAGGCGGGGGGCCCGGCCTGAGCAGTTCTTC
j_gene: TRBJ2-1
v_gene: TRBV12-3/TRBV12-4
abundance: few
d_gene: TRBD2

CDR3aa: CASTWSSNQPQHF
CDR3nt: TGTGCCAGCACTTGGTCTAGCAATCAGCCCCAGCATTTT
j_gene: TRBJ1-5
v_gene: TRBV12-3/TRBV12-4
abundance: -
d_gene: -

CDR3aa: CASSFTGTANQPQHF
CDR3nt: TGTGCCAGCAGCTTCACCGGGACCGCAAATCAGCCCCAGCATTTT
j_gene: TRBJ1-5
v_gene: TRBV7-2
abundance: few
d_gene: -

CDR3aa: CASSLGSYAGGPVDTQYF
CDR3nt: TGTGCCAGCAGCTTGGGATCCTACGCGGGGGGGCCGGTAGATACGCAGTATTTT
j_gene: TRBJ2-3
v_gene: TRBV5-4
abundance: -
d_gene: TRBD2

CDR3aa: CASSVWDGNQPQHF
CDR3nt: TGTGCCAGCAGCGTCTGGGATGGCAATCAGCCCCAGCATTTT
j_gene: TRBJ1-5
v_gene: TRBV2
abundance: -
d_gene: -

CDR3aa: CASSATISGGAKRTDTQYF
CDR3nt: TGTGCCAGCAGCGCCACGATTAGCGGGGGGGCCAAACGCACAGATACGCAGTATTTT
j_gene: TRBJ2-3
v_gene: TRBV9
abundance: -
d_gene: TRBD2

CDR3aa: CASTMRGTGYTF
CDR3nt: TGTGCCAGCACCATGAGGGGCACTGGCTACACCTTC
j_gene: TRBJ1-2
v_gene: TRBV28
abundance: -
d_gene: -

CDR3aa: CASSPGGYLLFF
CDR3nt: TGTGCCAGCTCACCGGGGGGGTATCTTCTGTTTTTT
j_gene: TRBJ1-4
v_gene: TRBV18
abundance: -
d_gene: -

CDR3aa: CATSAVQGGNEQFF
CDR3nt: TGTGCCACCAGTGCCGTACAGGGAGGCAATGAGCAGTTCTTC
j_gene: TRBJ2-1
v_gene: TRBV24-1
abundance: few
d_gene: -

CDR3aa: CASSQSQTAYNEQFF
CDR3nt: TGTGCCAGCAGCCAGAGTCAGACAGCCTACAATGAGCAGTTCTTC
j_gene: TRBJ2-1
v_gene: TRBV3-1/TRBV3-2
abundance: few
d_gene: -

CDR3aa: CASSQASGWNYGYTF
CDR3nt: TGCGCCAGCAGCCAAGCTTCAGGGTGGAACTATGGCTACACCTTC
j_gene: TRBJ1-2
v_gene: TRBV4-1
abundance: few
d_gene: -

CDR3aa: CARNLDSGTGKNIQYF
CDR3nt: TGTGCCAGGAACCTAGATTCCGGGACAGGAAAAAACATTCAGTACTTC
j_gene: TRBJ2-4
v_gene: TRBV19
abundance: -
d_gene: TRBD1

CDR3aa: CASSESGGGANEQFF
CDR3nt: TGCGCCAGCAGTGAGTCGGGCGGGGGGGCGAATGAGCAGTTCTTC
j_gene: TRBJ2-1
v_gene: TRBV10-1
abundance: -
d_gene: TRBD2

CDR3aa: CASSFGVPATNEKLFF
CDR3nt: TGTGCCAGCAGCTTTGGAGTCCCTGCAACTAATGAAAAACTGTTTTTT
j_gene: TRBJ1-4
v_gene: TRBV7-9
abundance: -
d_gene: -